This is a list of T cell receptor beta chains from one sample in a study of T cell responses to AZD1222 COVID-19 vaccine. This table comes from immunoSEQ multiplex PCR, and its TCRdb copy is limited to in-frame clones, with some not included. This repertoire shows roughly 150,000 clones, 94% found once; its top ten account for approximately 4.8%. The sample in question was peripheral blood, obtained 28 days after the second AZD1222 dose. These receptors came from an adult who received the AZD1222 COVID-19 vaccine. CDR3s include the opening cysteine and the closing phenylalanine or tryptophan. Fields, in order: V gene, CDR3 protein.

>TRBV6-1
CASSESQGNGYTF
>TRBV5-1
CASSTGVGEAFF
>TRBV3-1/TRBV3-2
CASSQGQSGQPQHF
>TRBV15
CATSDNRGPGNTIYF
>TRBV2
CASSGGTGYQPQHF
>TRBV7-9
CASSLGTASEQFF
>TRBV12-5
CASGLSGAANEKLFF
>TRBV19
CASIGTFTEAFF
>TRBV25-1
CASSGTGSGNTIYF
>TRBV6-2/TRBV6-3
CASSYESGLAGWSDFGEQFF
>TRBV13
CASSPGTANYGYTF
>TRBV3-1/TRBV3-2
CASSPTSGRDVQYF
>TRBV2
CATQKLWGETTYEQYF
>TRBV5-1
CASRPNPAQRGYTF
>TRBV6-5
CASEAGYSNQPQHF
>TRBV18
CASSRDSHNSPLHF
>TRBV28
CASSLDTLYEQYF
>TRBV3-1/TRBV3-2
CASRPTPSGNLNEQFF
>TRBV28
CASRSTGGSYNSPLHF
>TRBV4-3
CASSQDSGWTEAFF
>TRBV27
CASSPRAGNTIYF
>TRBV18
CASSNRDHNTGELFF
>TRBV9
CASSVLAASTDTQYF
>TRBV30
CAWSVLGQRTEAFF
>TRBV30
CAWSVLDEQFF
>TRBV7-9
CASSLVLDRENGYTF
>TRBV5-1
CASSLRPRTYSNQPQHF
>TRBV4-1
CASSQFDRGRGSYEQYF